This T cell receptor (beta chain) comes out of a study of blood T cell repertoires in COVID-19. The CDR3 totals 13 residues. The V and J ends lost 1 base and 10 bases, in that order; junction bases with no gene match: 1. The germline V gene encodes CDR1 MGHDK and CDR2 SYGVNS. Only in-frame clones appear in the TCRdb table, and some are missing; sequencing was by immunoSEQ multiplex PCR. The profile shows approximately 300,000 clones, 90% of them singletons. The sequencing sample was made of peripheral blood. The chain combines TRBV25-1 with TRBJ1-6; 7 nucleotides match TRBD1. This receptor was identified in a woman under 40 with COVID-19, enrolled during active disease. CDR3 nucleotide sequence: TGTGCCAGCAGTGAATGGGGACAGTCACCCCTCCACTTT. This encodes CASSEWGQSPLHF.